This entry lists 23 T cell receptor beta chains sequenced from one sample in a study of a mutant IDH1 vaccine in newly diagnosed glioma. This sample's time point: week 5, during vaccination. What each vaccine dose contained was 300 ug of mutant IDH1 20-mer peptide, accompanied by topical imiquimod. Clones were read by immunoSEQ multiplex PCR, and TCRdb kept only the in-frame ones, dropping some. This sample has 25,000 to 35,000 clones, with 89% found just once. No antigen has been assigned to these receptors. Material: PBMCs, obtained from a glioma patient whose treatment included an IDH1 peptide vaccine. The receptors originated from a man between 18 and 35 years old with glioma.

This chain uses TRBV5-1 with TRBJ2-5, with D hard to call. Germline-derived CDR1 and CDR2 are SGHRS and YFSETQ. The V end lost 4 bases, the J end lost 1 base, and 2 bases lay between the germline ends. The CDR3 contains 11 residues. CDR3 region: CASSVQETQYF. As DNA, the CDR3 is TGCGCCAGCAGCGTCCAAGAGACCCAGTACTTC.

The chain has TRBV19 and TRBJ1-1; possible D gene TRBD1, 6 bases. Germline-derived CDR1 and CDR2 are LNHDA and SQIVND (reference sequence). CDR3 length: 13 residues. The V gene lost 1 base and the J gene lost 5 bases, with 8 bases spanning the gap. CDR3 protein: CASSIVQGTEAFF. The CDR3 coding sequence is TGTGCCAGTAGTATAGTTCAGGGGACTGAAGCTTTCTTT.

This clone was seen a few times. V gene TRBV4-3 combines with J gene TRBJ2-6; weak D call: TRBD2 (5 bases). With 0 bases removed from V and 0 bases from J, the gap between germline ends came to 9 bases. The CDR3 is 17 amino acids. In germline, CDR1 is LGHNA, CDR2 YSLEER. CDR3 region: CASSQEGTSSGANVLTF. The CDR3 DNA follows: TGCGCCAGCAGCCAAGAGGGCACTAGCTCTGGGGCCAACGTCCTGACTTTC.

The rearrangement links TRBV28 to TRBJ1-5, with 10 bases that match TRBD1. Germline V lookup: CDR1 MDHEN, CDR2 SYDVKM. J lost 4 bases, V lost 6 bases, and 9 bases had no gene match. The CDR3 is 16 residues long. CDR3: CASSAFGTGVNQPQHF. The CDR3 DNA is TGTGCCAGCAGCGCCTTTGGGACAGGGGTAAATCAGCCCCAGCATTTT. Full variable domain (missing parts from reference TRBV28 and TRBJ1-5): DVKVTQSSRYLVKRTGEKVFLECVQDMDHENMFWYRQDPGLGLRLIYFSYDVKMKEKGDIPEGYSVSREKKERFSLILESASTNQTSMYLCASSAFGTGVNQPQHFGDGTRLSIL.

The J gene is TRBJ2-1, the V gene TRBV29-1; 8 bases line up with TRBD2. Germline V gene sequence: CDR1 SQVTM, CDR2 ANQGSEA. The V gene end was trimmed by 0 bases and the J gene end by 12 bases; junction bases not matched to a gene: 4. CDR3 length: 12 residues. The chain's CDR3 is CSVEDRAGGQFF. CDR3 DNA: TGCAGCGTTGAAGATCGGGCGGGAGGGCAGTTCTTC.

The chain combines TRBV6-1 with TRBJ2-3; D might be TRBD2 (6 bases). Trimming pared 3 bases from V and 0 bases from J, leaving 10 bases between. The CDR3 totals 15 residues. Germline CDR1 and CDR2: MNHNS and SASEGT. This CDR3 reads CASSEPGTSTDTQYF. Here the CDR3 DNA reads TGTGCCAGCAGTGAGCCAGGGACTAGCACAGATACGCAGTATTTT.

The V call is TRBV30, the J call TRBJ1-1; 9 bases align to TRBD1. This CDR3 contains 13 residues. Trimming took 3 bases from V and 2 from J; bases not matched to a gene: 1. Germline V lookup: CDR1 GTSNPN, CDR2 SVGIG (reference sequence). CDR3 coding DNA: TGTGCCTGGAGGGGACAGGGCAACACTGAAGCTTTCTTT. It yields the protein CAWRGQGNTEAFF.

This CDR3 is CSARISGDYTF. The DNA of the CDR3 is TGCAGTGCTAGAATATCCGGGGACTACACCTTC. V gene TRBV20-1 combines with J gene TRBJ1-2, with no clear D. The CDR3 covers 11 residues. Germline-derived CDR1 and CDR2 are DFQATT and SNEGSKA (reference sequence). V lost 2 bases to trimming and J lost 10 bases, with 11 bases between them.

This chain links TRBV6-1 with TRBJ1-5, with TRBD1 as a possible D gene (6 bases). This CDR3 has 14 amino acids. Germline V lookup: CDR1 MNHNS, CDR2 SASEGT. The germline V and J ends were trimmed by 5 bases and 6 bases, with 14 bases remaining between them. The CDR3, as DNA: TGTGCCAGCAGTCATAACAGGGACCCTCAGCCCCAGCATTTT. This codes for CASSHNRDPQPQHF.

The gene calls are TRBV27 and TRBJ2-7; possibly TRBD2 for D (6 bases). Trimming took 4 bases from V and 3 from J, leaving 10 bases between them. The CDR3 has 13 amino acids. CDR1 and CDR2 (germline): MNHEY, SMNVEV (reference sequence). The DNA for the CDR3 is TGTGCCAGCAGTTGGGGACTGAGCTACGAGCAGTACTTC. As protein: CASSWGLSYEQYF.

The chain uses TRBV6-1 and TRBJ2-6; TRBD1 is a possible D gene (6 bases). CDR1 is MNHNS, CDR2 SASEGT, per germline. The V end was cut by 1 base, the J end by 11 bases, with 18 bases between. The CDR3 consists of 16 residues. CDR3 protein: CASSEEPIQGTDVLTF. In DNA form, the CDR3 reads TGTGCCAGCAGTGAAGAGCCCATACAGGGCACCGACGTCCTGACTTTC.

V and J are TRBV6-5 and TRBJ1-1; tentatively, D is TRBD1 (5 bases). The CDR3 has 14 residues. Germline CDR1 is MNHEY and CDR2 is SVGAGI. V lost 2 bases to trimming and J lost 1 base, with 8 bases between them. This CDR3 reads CASSYLQGNTEAFF. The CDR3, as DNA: TGTGCCAGCAGTTACCTTCAGGGGAACACTGAAGCTTTCTTT.

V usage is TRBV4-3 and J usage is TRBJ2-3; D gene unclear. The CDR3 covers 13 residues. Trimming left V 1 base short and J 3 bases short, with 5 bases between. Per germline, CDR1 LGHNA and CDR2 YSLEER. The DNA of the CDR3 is TGCGCCAGCAGCCAAGCCCGGACAGATACGCAGTATTTT. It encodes CASSQARTDTQYF.

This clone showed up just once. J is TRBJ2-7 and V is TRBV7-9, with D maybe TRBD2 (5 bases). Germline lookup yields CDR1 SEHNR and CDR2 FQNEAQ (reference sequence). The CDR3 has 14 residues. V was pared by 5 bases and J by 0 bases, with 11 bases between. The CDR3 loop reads CASSKAASSYEQYF. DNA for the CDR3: TGTGCCAGCAGCAAAGCGGCCTCCTCCTACGAGCAGTACTTC.

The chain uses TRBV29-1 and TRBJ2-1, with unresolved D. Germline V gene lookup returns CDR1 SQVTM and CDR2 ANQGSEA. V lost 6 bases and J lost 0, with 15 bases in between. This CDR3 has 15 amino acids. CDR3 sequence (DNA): TGCAGCGTGGACCTACCCCCGAGCTCCTACAATGAGCAGTTCTTC. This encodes CSVDLPPSSYNEQFF.

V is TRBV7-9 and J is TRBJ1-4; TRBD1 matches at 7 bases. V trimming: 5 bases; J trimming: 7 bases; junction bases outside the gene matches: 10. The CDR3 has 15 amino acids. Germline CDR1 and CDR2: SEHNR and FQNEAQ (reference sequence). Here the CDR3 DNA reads TGTGCCAGCAGCGCCAGACAGGGTGGTAGTGAAAAACTGTTTTTT. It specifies CASSARQGGSEKLFF.

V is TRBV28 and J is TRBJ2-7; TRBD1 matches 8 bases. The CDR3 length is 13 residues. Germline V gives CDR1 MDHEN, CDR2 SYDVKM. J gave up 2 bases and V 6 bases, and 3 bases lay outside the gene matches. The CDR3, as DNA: TGTGCCAGCAGGGGACAGGACCCCTACGAGCAGTACTTC. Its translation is CASRGQDPYEQYF.

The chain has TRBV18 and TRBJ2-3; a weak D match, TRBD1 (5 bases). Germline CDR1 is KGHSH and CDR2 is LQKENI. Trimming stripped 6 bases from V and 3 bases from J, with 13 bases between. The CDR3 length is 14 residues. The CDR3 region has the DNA TGTGCCAGCTCCCAGAACCAGGGTACAGATACGCAGTATTTT. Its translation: CASSQNQGTDTQYF.

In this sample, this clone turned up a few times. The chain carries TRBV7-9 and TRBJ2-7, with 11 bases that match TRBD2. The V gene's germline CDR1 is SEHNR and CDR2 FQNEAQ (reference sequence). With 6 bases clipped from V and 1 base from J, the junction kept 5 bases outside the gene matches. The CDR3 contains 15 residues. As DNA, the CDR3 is TGTGCCAGCAGACAGGGGACTAGCGGTTCCTACGAGCAGTACTTC. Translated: CASRQGTSGSYEQYF. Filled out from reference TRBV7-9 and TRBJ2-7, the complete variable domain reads DTGVSQNPRHKITKRGQNVTFRCDPISEHNRLYWYRQTLGQGPEFLTYFQNEAQLEKSRLLSDRFSAERPKGSFSTLEIQRTEQGDSAMYLCASRQGTSGSYEQYFGPGTRLTVT.

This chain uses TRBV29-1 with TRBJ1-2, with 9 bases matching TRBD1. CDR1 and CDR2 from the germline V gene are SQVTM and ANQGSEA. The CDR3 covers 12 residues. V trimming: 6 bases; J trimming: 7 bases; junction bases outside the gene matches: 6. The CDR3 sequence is CSVEQGAPGYTF. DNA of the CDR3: TGCAGCGTCGAACAGGGGGCGCCTGGCTACACCTTC.

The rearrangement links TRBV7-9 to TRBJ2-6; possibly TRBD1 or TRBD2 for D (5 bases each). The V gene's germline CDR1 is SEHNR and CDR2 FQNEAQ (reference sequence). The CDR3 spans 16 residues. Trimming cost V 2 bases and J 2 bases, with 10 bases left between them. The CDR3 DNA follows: TGTGCCAGCAGCTTAAACCGGGACGCTGGGGCCAACGTCCTGACTTTC. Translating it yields CASSLNRDAGANVLTF.

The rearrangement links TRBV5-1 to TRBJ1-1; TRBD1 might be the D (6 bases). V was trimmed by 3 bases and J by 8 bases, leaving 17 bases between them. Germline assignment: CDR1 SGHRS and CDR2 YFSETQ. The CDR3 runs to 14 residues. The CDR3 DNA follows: TGCGCCAGCAGCTCCGTGGGGGCAAAAGCGGAAGCTTTCTTT. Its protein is CASSSVGAKAEAFF.

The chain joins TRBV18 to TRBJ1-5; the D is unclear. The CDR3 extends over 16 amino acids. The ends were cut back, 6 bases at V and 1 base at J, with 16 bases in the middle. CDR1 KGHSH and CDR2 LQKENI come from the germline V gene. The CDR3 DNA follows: TGTGCCAGCTCGTCGGTGGCTCCCGGCAGCAATCAGCCCCAGCATTTT. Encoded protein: CASSSVAPGSNQPQHF.